This T cell receptor beta chain derives from a study of shared clonotypes between healthy human individuals. The CDR3 contains 16 residues. Germline-derived CDR1 and CDR2 are MNHEY and SVGAGI. The germline V and J ends were trimmed by 0 bases and 3 bases, with 15 bases remaining between them. CD45RO-negative CD8 cells positively selected for CCR7 made up the naive population, which excluded terminally differentiated effector memory CD45RA+ cells. Profiling relied on immunoSEQ multiplex PCR, and the TCRdb table lists in-frame clones only, not all of them. The table has approximately 1.9 million clones, just under 95% seen once.

Sequencing used naive CD8+ T cells from PBMCs. This TCR was sampled from a man between 18 and 35 years old in good health. Some clones in this sample may be carry-over from other donors' samples. The rearrangement uses TRBV6-5 and TRBJ2-7, with D possibly TRBD1 on 6 matching bases. The CDR3: CASSYSTGQTHYEQYF. CDR3 bases: TGTGCCAGCAGTTACTCGACAGGACAGACTCACTACGAGCAGTACTTC.